These 13 T cell receptor beta chains were sequenced from one sample in a study of vaccination effects on CD4 cells after COVID-19. ViraFEST expansion of antigen-specific CD4+ T cells with viral peptide pools preceded sequencing. Culture proceeded for more than nine days, and CD4+ T cells were then isolated. Everyone in the study got two shots of either the BNT162b2 or mRNA-1273 vaccine. Measured with immunoSEQ multiplex PCR; TCRdb has only the in-frame clones, and not every one. The sample lists approximately 16,000 clones, about 70% seen once, with over 8.5% in the top ten. Their specific antigens are unknown. The sequencing here drew on CD4+ T cells from PBMCs cultured with SARS-CoV-2 spike peptides, taken after COVID-19 vaccination. The source of these receptors is a human donor who received a COVID-19 vaccine.

This sequence joins TRBV24-1 and TRBJ2-2; 13 bases fit TRBD2. CDR1 and CDR2 from the germline V gene are KGHDR and SFDVKD. CDR3 length: 17 residues. Trimming cost V 4 bases and J 3 bases; bases outside gene matches: 4. CDR3 loop: CATSDPGLAGYTGELFF. CDR3 nucleotides: TGTGCCACCAGTGACCCGGGACTAGCGGGGTACACCGGGGAGCTGTTTTTT.

This clone has only a few counts. CDR3 coding DNA: TGCGCCAGCAGCTCGGGGACAGGGGGCAGGGCCGGGGAGCTGTTTTTT. Translating it yields CASSSGTGGRAGELFF. The chain couples TRBV5-1 to TRBJ2-2; TRBD1 agrees at 12 bases. Germline lookup yields CDR1 SGHRS and CDR2 YFSETQ. The junction had 6 bases not matched to a gene; V was cut back by 3 bases and J by 6 bases. The CDR3 consists of 16 residues.

The rearrangement uses TRBV7-8 and TRBJ1-4; 8 bases match TRBD1. Germline V lookup: CDR1 SGHVS, CDR2 FQNEAQ. With V trimmed by 5 bases and J by 7 bases, 9 bases remained unmatched. The CDR3 has 15 amino acids. CDR3: CASSPTGTGGEKLFF. The CDR3 DNA reads as TGTGCCAGCAGCCCGACCGGGACAGGAGGTGAAAAACTGTTTTTT.

CDR3 nucleotides: TGTGCCAGCAGTTACGATCTCCGGACTAGCGGGGGCGAGCAGTACTTC. As protein: CASSYDLRTSGGEQYF. The chain couples TRBV6-5 to TRBJ2-7, with 13 nucleotides matching TRBD2. The CDR3 spans 16 residues. Unmatched junction bases numbered 7, after V lost 2 bases and J lost 6 bases. The germline V gene encodes CDR1 MNHEY and CDR2 SVGAGI.

The V call is TRBV28, the J call TRBJ1-4; possible D gene TRBD1, 5 bases. Trimming took 6 bases from V and 9 from J, leaving 14 bases between them. In germline, CDR1 is MDHEN, CDR2 SYDVKM. This CDR3 comprises 13 residues. The CDR3 DNA reads as TGTGCCAGCAGCACAGCGGGGGGGAAAAAACTGTTTTTT. Amino acids: CASSTAGGKKLFF.

The chain employs TRBV9 and TRBJ1-5; possible D gene TRBD1, 6 bases. Deletions cut 4 bases from V and 0 bases from J, with 11 bases between. Germline CDR1 reads SGDLS; CDR2 reads YYNGEE. The CDR3 runs to 15 residues. The CDR3 nucleotides are TGTGCCAGCAGCCCCCAGGGGCGTAGCAATCAGCCCCAGCATTTT. It codes for CASSPQGRSNQPQHF.

The chain employs TRBV10-3 and TRBJ2-2, with 7 nucleotides matching TRBD1. CDR1 is ENHRY, CDR2 SYGVKD, per germline. The CDR3 has 15 residues. The V gene end was trimmed by 6 bases and the J gene end by 4 bases; junction bases not matched to a gene: 8. CDR3 in amino acids: CAISAGQEGTGELFF. The CDR3 DNA reads TGTGCCATCAGCGCCGGACAGGAAGGCACCGGGGAGCTGTTTTTT.

This rearrangement joins TRBV27 to TRBJ2-2; 10 bases map to TRBD2. Trimming at V came to 0 bases and at J to 3 bases, leaving 4 bases not matched to a gene. Germline V lookup: CDR1 MNHEY, CDR2 SMNVEV (reference sequence). CDR3 size: 17 residues. Here the CDR3 reads CASSLSRSGGYTGELFF. In DNA, the CDR3 is TGTGCCAGCAGTTTATCCCGTAGCGGGGGGTACACCGGGGAGCTGTTTTTT.

The chain couples TRBV7-3 to TRBJ2-5; D is perhaps TRBD2 (5 bases). V was trimmed by 2 bases and J by 5 bases, leaving 9 bases between them. Germline V gene data show CDR1 as SGHTA and CDR2 as FQGTGA. The CDR3 contains 13 residues. The CDR3 coding sequence is TGTGCCAGCAGCTTAGGAGTAGCGGAGACCCAGTACTTC. It is translated as CASSLGVAETQYF.

The sample holds one count of this clone. The chain's CDR3 is CASHGRTGNTEAFF. Here the CDR3 DNA reads TGTGCCAGCCATGGAAGGACGGGAAACACTGAAGCTTTCTTT. The chain links TRBV6-5 to TRBJ1-1; D unclear. The CDR3 consists of 14 residues. Trimming stripped 8 bases from V and 2 bases from J, with 15 bases between. Germline CDR1 and CDR2: MNHEY and SVGAGI.

The CDR3 region is CASSEHGRRPYEQYF. CDR3 DNA sequence: TGTGCCAGCAGTGAACACGGGAGGCGGCCCTACGAGCAGTACTTC. V is TRBV2 and J is TRBJ2-7; 7 positions match TRBD2. With 2 bases clipped from V and 2 bases from J, the junction kept 6 bases outside the gene matches. Germline V gene data show CDR1 as SNHLY and CDR2 as FYNNEI. The CDR3 is made up of 15 amino acids.

V gene TRBV10-3 combines with J gene TRBJ2-7; weak D call: TRBD1 (7 bases). The CDR3 has 15 residues. Trimming cost V 5 bases and J 2 bases, with 16 bases left between them. Looked up from germline, CDR1 is ENHRY and CDR2 is SYGVKD. Here the CDR3 reads CAISTAGQHPYEQYF. The CDR3 nucleotides read TGTGCCATCAGTACGGCGGGACAGCACCCCTACGAGCAGTACTTC.

The V gene is TRBV7-2, the J gene TRBJ2-1; 10 bases map to TRBD2. The V gene end was trimmed by 5 bases and the J gene end by 4 bases; junction bases not matched to a gene: 5. This CDR3 contains 15 residues. Germline V gene lookup returns CDR1 SGHTA and CDR2 FQGNSA. The DNA for the CDR3 is TGTGCCAGCAGCCCGGGACTAGCGAGGTACAATGAGCAGTTCTTC. Translated, it gives CASSPGLARYNEQFF.